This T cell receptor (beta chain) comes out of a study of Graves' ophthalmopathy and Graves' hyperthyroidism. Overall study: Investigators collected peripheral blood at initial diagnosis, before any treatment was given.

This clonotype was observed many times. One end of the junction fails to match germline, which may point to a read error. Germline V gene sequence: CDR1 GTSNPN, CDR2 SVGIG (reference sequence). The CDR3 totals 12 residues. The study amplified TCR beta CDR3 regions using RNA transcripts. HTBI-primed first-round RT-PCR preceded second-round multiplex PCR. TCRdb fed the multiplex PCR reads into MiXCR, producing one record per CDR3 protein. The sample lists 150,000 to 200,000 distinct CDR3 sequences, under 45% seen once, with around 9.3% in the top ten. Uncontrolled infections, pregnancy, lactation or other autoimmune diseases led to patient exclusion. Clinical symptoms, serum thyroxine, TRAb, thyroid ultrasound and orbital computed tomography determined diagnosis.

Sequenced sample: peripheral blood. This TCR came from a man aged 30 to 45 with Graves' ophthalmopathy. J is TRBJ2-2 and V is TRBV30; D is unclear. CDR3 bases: TGTGCCTGGAGTGGCGACACTGGGGAGCTGTTTTTT. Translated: CAWSGDTGELFF. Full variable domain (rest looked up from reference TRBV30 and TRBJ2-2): SQTIHQWPATLVQPVGSPLSLECTVEGTSNPNLYWYRQAAGRGLQLLFYSVGIGQISSEVPQNLSASRPQDRQFILSSKKLLLSDSGFYLCAWSGDTGELFFGEGSRLTVL.